This T cell receptor (beta chain) was sequenced for a study of CD8 T cells in ankylosing spondylitis. Study-level points and caveats: Made up of eight or nine highly homologous variants, a TCR beta motif appeared characteristic of ankylosing spondylitis blood. As reported, disease-linked clones showed significant enrichment in matched ankylosing spondylitis synovial fluid.

Quantitative 5'-RACE with molecular barcodes produced the TCR beta libraries. TCRdb used MiXCR to reprocess the 5' RACE reads, holding one entry per CDR3 protein. The sample records 85,000 to 100,000 distinct CDR3 sequences, about 8.8% being singletons. Germline V gives CDR1 LGHNA, CDR2 YNFKEQ. The CDR3 is made up of 15 amino acids. Trimming took 7 bases from V and 7 from J, leaving 22 bases between them. This clonotype has a count of ten or more. Its antigen is not known. V and J are TRBV4-2 and TRBJ1-1; tentative D call: TRBD1 (6 bases). The TCR was taken from a male donor with ankylosing spondylitis or in good health (not recorded which). The sample comprised blood, either unsorted or a sorted T cell fraction (not recorded which). Written as DNA, the CDR3 is TGTGCCAGCAACGACCTAGGGGGGGCTCGCGGTGAAGCTTTCTTT. Translating gives CASNDLGGARGEAFF.